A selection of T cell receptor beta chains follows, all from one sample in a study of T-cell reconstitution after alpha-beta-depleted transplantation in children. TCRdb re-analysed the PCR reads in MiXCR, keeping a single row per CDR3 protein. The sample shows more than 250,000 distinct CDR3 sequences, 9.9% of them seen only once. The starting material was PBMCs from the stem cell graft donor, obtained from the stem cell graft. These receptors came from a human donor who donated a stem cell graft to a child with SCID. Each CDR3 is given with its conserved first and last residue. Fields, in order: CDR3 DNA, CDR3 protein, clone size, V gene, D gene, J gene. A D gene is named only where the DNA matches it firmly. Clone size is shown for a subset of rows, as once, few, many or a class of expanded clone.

CDR3 DNA: TGTGCCATCAGTGCAGGGGGCGGTGAAAAACTGTTTTTT
CDR3 protein: CAISAGGGEKLFF
clone size: NA
V gene: TRBV10-3
D gene: TRBD1
J gene: TRBJ1-4

CDR3 DNA: TGTGCCAGTAGTAGGGGACCGCATAGCAATCAGCCCCAGCATTTT
CDR3 protein: CASSRGPHSNQPQHF
clone size: NA
V gene: TRBV19
D gene: NA
J gene: TRBJ1-5

CDR3 DNA: TGTGCCAGCAGCTTGGCGACAGGGAGCTACAATGAGCAGTTCTTC
CDR3 protein: CASSLATGSYNEQFF
clone size: many
V gene: TRBV5-1
D gene: TRBD1
J gene: TRBJ2-1

CDR3 DNA: TGTGCCAGCAAAACCTCCGGGACTAGCGGAAAAGAGACCAAGTACTTC
CDR3 protein: CASKTSGTSGKETKYF
clone size: NA
V gene: TRBV12-3/TRBV12-4
D gene: TRBD2
J gene: TRBJ2-5

CDR3 DNA: TGTGCCAGCTCACCCCTGTCCGGACAAGAGACCCAGTACTTC
CDR3 protein: CASSPLSGQETQYF
clone size: NA
V gene: TRBV18
D gene: NA
J gene: TRBJ2-5

CDR3 DNA: TGCGCCAGCAGCTTCATCCAGGGGGCGGGCAATGAGCAGTTCTTC
CDR3 protein: CASSFIQGAGNEQFF
clone size: few
V gene: TRBV5-1
D gene: TRBD1
J gene: TRBJ2-1

CDR3 DNA: TGTGCCAGCAGCTTCCGACTTATTACAGGGTACAATGAGCAGTTCTTC
CDR3 protein: CASSFRLITGYNEQFF
clone size: NA
V gene: TRBV7-8
D gene: NA
J gene: TRBJ2-1

CDR3 DNA: TGTGCCATCAGTGCAGGACAGGGAGTCTCCTACGAGCAGTACTTC
CDR3 protein: CAISAGQGVSYEQYF
clone size: many
V gene: TRBV10-3
D gene: TRBD1
J gene: TRBJ2-7

CDR3 DNA: TGCGCCAGCAGCGGGGACAGGGGTGATACAGATACGCAGTATTTT
CDR3 protein: CASSGDRGDTDTQYF
clone size: many
V gene: TRBV5-1
D gene: TRBD1
J gene: TRBJ2-3

CDR3 DNA: TGTGCCAGCAGCGTCGACGATTCAAACTATGGCTACACCTTC
CDR3 protein: CASSVDDSNYGYTF
clone size: NA
V gene: TRBV5-5
D gene: NA
J gene: TRBJ1-2

CDR3 DNA: TGTGCTAGTGCGGGGACAGGCACCCTCGGCACAGATACGCAGTATTTT
CDR3 protein: CASAGTGTLGTDTQYF
clone size: NA
V gene: TRBV12-5
D gene: TRBD1
J gene: TRBJ2-3

CDR3 DNA: TGTGCCAGCAGCATTAGGACAGGGTACAGAGAGACCCAGTACTTC
CDR3 protein: CASSIRTGYRETQYF
clone size: NA
V gene: TRBV11-2
D gene: TRBD1
J gene: TRBJ2-5

CDR3 DNA: TGTGCCAGCAGCTCAATGCGGGGGGGTGAGCAGTTCTTC
CDR3 protein: CASSSMRGGEQFF
clone size: few
V gene: TRBV7-7
D gene: TRBD2
J gene: TRBJ2-1

CDR3 DNA: TGCGCCAGCAGCTCCCAGACAGGGCTGCAGGAGACCCAGTACTTC
CDR3 protein: CASSSQTGLQETQYF
clone size: few
V gene: TRBV5-1
D gene: TRBD1
J gene: TRBJ2-5

CDR3 DNA: TGCGCCAGCAGCTTGAGGCTAGCCTACAATGAGCAGTTCTTC
CDR3 protein: CASSLRLAYNEQFF
clone size: few
V gene: TRBV5-1
D gene: NA
J gene: TRBJ2-1

CDR3 DNA: TGTGCCATCAGTGGCGGGGGGCCCACTGAAGCTTTCTTT
CDR3 protein: CAISGGGPTEAFF
clone size: few
V gene: TRBV10-3
D gene: NA
J gene: TRBJ1-1

CDR3 DNA: TGCGCCAGCAGCTTGGCTGGGGCCAGGGTTAACACCGGGGAGCTGTTTTTT
CDR3 protein: CASSLAGARVNTGELFF
clone size: many
V gene: TRBV5-1
D gene: NA
J gene: TRBJ2-2

CDR3 DNA: TGTGCCAGCAGTGCTGCCACACAAGAGACCCAGTACTTC
CDR3 protein: CASSAATQETQYF
clone size: many
V gene: TRBV6-1
D gene: NA
J gene: TRBJ2-5